What follows are 26 T cell receptor beta chains derived from one specimen sequenced in a study of blood T cell repertoires in COVID-19. TCRdb keeps only in-frame clones here, not all; method: immunoSEQ multiplex PCR. The sample includes 300,000 or so clones, roughly 90% seen only once; the top ten take 2.9%. Sequences were obtained from PBMCs or T cells enriched from blood (not recorded which). These receptors all come from a woman between 45 and 60 years old who had been exposed to COVID-19.

The gene calls are TRBV3-1 (or the pseudogene TRBV3-2) and TRBJ1-2; TRBD1 is a possible D gene (5 bases). Per germline, CDR1 LGHDT and CDR2 YNNKEL (reference sequence). CDR3 length equals 14 residues. Trimming removed 1 base at V and 6 bases at J, with 12 bases between. The CDR3 sequence is CASSQAEGLNGYTF. In DNA form, the CDR3 reads TGTGCCAGCAGCCAAGCTGAGGGACTCAATGGCTACACCTTC.

This chain uses TRBV4-1 with TRBJ2-2, with unresolved D. Trimming shortened V by 1 base and J by 8 bases, and 17 bases separated the two germline ends. CDR1 is MGHRA and CDR2 is YSYEKL in the germline V gene. CDR3 length: 16 residues. CDR3 nucleotide sequence: TGCGCCAGCAGCCAAGGCCAAGAGCGTTATTTGGGGGAGCTGTTTTTT. Its protein product is CASSQGQERYLGELFF.

This rearrangement joins TRBV5-1 to TRBJ1-3; weak D call: TRBD1 (5 bases). The CDR3 contains 17 residues. CDR1 and CDR2 (germline): SGHRS, YFSETQ. Trimming pared 4 bases from V and 6 bases from J, leaving 23 bases between. The CDR3 spells CASSAPVGQTEANTIYF. DNA for the CDR3: TGCGCCAGCAGCGCTCCTGTGGGGCAGACAGAAGCAAACACCATATATTTT.

The chain uses TRBV7-2 and TRBJ2-3, with 10 nucleotides matching TRBD2. V was clipped by 1 base and J by 0 bases; unmatched bases: 1. Germline V gene sequence: CDR1 SGHTA, CDR2 FQGNSA. CDR3 length equals 16 residues. The CDR3, as DNA: TGTGCCAGCAGCTTAGTAGCGGGGGGTAGCACAGATACGCAGTATTTT. Translation gives CASSLVAGGSTDTQYF.

This sequence joins TRBV18 and TRBJ1-6; no clear D. This CDR3 region has 17 residues. Germline values: CDR1 KGHSH, CDR2 LQKENI. V lost 3 bases and J lost 0, with 12 bases in between. The CDR3 protein is CASSPELLSSYNSPLHF. In nucleotides, the CDR3 is TGTGCCAGCTCACCCGAATTACTTAGCTCCTATAATTCACCCCTCCACTTT.

This clone was found once. The chain is built from TRBV19 and TRBJ1-2, with 11 bases matching TRBD1. After removal of 5 bases from V and 0 bases from J, the junction contained 17 bases not matched to a gene. The CDR3 contains 20 residues. Looked up from germline, CDR1 is LNHDA and CDR2 is SQIVND (reference sequence). CDR3 in amino acids: CASSVGQGANVGLANYGYTF. In DNA form, the CDR3 reads TGTGCCAGTAGTGTCGGACAGGGGGCGAACGTCGGTTTAGCTAACTATGGCTACACCTTC.

The rearrangement links TRBV30 to TRBJ2-5, with 13 bases identical to TRBD2. Looked up from germline, CDR1 is GTSNPN and CDR2 is SVGIG (reference sequence). CDR3 length equals 16 residues. The trim removed 4 bases at V and 5 bases at J, leaving 10 bases unmatched. The chain's CDR3 is CAWNGLAGANGETQYF. In DNA, the CDR3 is TGTGCCTGGAATGGACTAGCGGGGGCCAACGGGGAGACCCAGTACTTC.

The chain combines TRBV9 with TRBJ1-6; 7 bases line up with TRBD1. This CDR3 has 13 residues. The germline V gene has CDR1 SGDLS and CDR2 YYNGEE. The V segment lost 3 bases and the J segment 12 bases; nucleotides outside the gene matches: 6. CDR3 amino acids: CASSGGDREPLHF. CDR3 DNA: TGTGCCAGCAGCGGGGGGGACAGAGAACCCCTCCACTTT.

The chain joins TRBV9 to TRBJ2-1; 7 nucleotides align to TRBD1. CDR3 length: 14 amino acids. Germline V gene lookup returns CDR1 SGDLS and CDR2 YYNGEE. With V trimmed by 4 bases and J by 2 bases, 3 bases remained unmatched. The CDR3: CASSTGTAYNEQFF. CDR3 nucleotide sequence: TGTGCCAGCAGCACCGGGACAGCCTACAATGAGCAGTTCTTC.

This clone occurred once. The chain uses TRBV27 and TRBJ2-2, with D tentatively TRBD1 (5 bases). This CDR3 spans 13 amino acids. Germline CDR1 is MNHEY and CDR2 is SMNVEV (reference sequence). Trimming stripped 6 bases from V and 9 bases from J, with 14 bases between. The CDR3 bases are TGTGCCAGCAGCCGGACAACCGGCCGGGAGCTGTTTTTT. This encodes CASSRTTGRELFF.

The chain links TRBV5-1 to TRBJ1-2; 8 nucleotides agree with TRBD1. The CDR3 is 15 residues long. Germline V gene sequence: CDR1 SGHRS, CDR2 YFSETQ. After removal of 4 bases from V and 4 bases from J, the junction contained 9 bases not matched to a gene. This chain's CDR3 is CASSPGTGPRYGYTF. The CDR3 region has the DNA TGCGCCAGCAGCCCCGGGACAGGCCCACGCTATGGCTACACCTTC.

Only a few counts were recorded for this clone. This sequence joins TRBV7-2 and TRBJ2-3; TRBD1 might be the D (5 bases). The CDR3 runs to 13 residues. V was clipped by 2 bases and J by 6 bases, with 9 bases between them. Germline CDR1 is SGHTA and CDR2 is FQGNSA. CDR3 sequence: CASSLRGADTQYF. The CDR3 DNA reads TGTGCCAGCAGCTTAAGGGGCGCGGATACGCAGTATTTT.

The CDR3, as DNA: TGTGCCATCAGTATGACCGAGATTTCCGGGGTCTATGGCTACACCTTC. It yields the protein CAISMTEISGVYGYTF. The rearrangement links TRBV10-3 to TRBJ1-2, with unresolved D. The CDR3 spans 16 residues. Germline V gene data show CDR1 as ENHRY and CDR2 as SYGVKD. Deletions cut 5 bases from V and 4 bases from J, with 20 bases between.

In its sample, this clone was seen once. The chain has TRBV14 and TRBJ2-4, with 7 nucleotides matching TRBD1. This CDR3 is built from 16 residues. CDR1 and CDR2 from the germline V gene are SGHDN and FVKESK. With 5 bases clipped from V and 0 bases from J, the junction kept 7 bases outside the gene matches. The CDR3 bases are TGTGCCAGCAGCGCCCGGGACAGCATAGCCAAAAACATTCAGTACTTC. This gives the protein CASSARDSIAKNIQYF.

The chain joins TRBV19 to TRBJ2-2; the match to TRBD1 covers 8 bases. The CDR3 is 17 residues long. J lost 1 base, V lost 1 base, and 5 bases had no gene match. Germline V gene sequence: CDR1 LNHDA, CDR2 SQIVND (reference sequence). The CDR3 region is CASSIGGGTGNTGELFF. CDR3 nucleotide sequence: TGTGCCAGTAGTATAGGTGGGGGGACAGGGAACACCGGGGAGCTGTTTTTT. Drawing the rest from reference TRBV19 and TRBJ2-2, the complete variable domain is DGGITQSPKYLFRKEGQNVTLSCEQNLNHDAMYWYRQDPGQGLRLIYYSQIVNDFQKGDIAEGYSVSREKKESFPLTVTSAQKNPTAFYLCASSIGGGTGNTGELFFGEGSRLTVL.

The chain couples TRBV19 to TRBJ1-6, with 9 nucleotides matching TRBD1. V dropped 5 bases and J dropped 8; count of bases not matched to a gene: 10. CDR1 is LNHDA and CDR2 is SQIVND in the germline V gene (reference sequence). The CDR3 runs 16 residues. CDR3 in amino acids: CASSSRQDRGYSPLHF. In DNA form, the CDR3 reads TGTGCCAGTAGTTCCAGACAGGACAGGGGATATTCACCCCTCCACTTT.

The CDR3 DNA sequence: TGTGCCAGCAGCCTGGGACCAGGACAGGTCGGCGACGAGCAGTACTTC. This encodes CASSLGPGQVGDEQYF. The rearrangement uses TRBV5-6 and TRBJ2-7; 7 bases are a match to TRBD1. Germline lookup yields CDR1 SGHDT and CDR2 YYEEEE. The CDR3 loop spans 16 amino acids. V shed 4 bases, J shed 5 bases, and the junction held 15 bases outside the gene matches.

This clone was detected only a few times. This chain joins TRBV28 and TRBJ1-5; perhaps TRBD1 as D (6 bases). Trimming took 6 bases from V and 0 from J, leaving 15 bases between them. CDR1 and CDR2 from the germline V gene are MDHEN and SYDVKM. This CDR3 comprises 16 residues. CDR3 nucleotide sequence: TGTGCCAGCAGCCCCGGGACACCTTATAGCAATCAGCCCCAGCATTTT. Protein: CASSPGTPYSNQPQHF.

The V call is TRBV10-3, the J call TRBJ1-5; D is undetermined. This CDR3 region has 13 residues. V lost 8 bases and J lost 1, with 9 bases in between. The germline V gene encodes CDR1 ENHRY and CDR2 SYGVKD. This CDR3 is CAIRLESNQPQHF. Here the CDR3 DNA reads TGTGCCATCCGGTTAGAGAGCAATCAGCCCCAGCATTTT.

The V call is TRBV5-4, the J call TRBJ2-1; no definite D call. V lost 4 bases and J lost 6, with 11 bases in between. The germline gives CDR1 SGHNT, CDR2 YYREEE (reference sequence). CDR3 length: 13 residues. This CDR3 is CASSLRVSNEQFF. The CDR3 nucleotides are TGTGCCAGCAGCCTCCGGGTCAGCAATGAGCAGTTCTTC.

In DNA form, the CDR3 reads TGTGCCAGCAGTGACGGGGTAACGAACACTGAAGCTTTCTTT. It codes for CASSDGVTNTEAFF. The chain employs TRBV2 and TRBJ1-1; D is ambiguous. Between the trimmed V and J ends, which lost 3 bases and 1 base, there was a span of 9 bases. The length of the CDR3 is 14 residues. Germline CDR1 SNHLY, CDR2 FYNNEI.

There are a few counts of this clone. Written as DNA, the CDR3 is TGTGCCAGCTCACGAACCGGGACACTGGGCACTGAAGCTTTCTTT. It translates to CASSRTGTLGTEAFF. J is TRBJ1-1 and V is TRBV18; maybe TRBD1 (6 bases). V lost 4 bases to trimming and J lost 4 bases, with 16 bases between them. The CDR3 totals 15 residues. Germline-derived CDR1 and CDR2 are KGHSH and LQKENI. Looking up the rest from reference TRBV18 and TRBJ1-1 gives the full variable domain: NAGVMQNPRHLVRRRGQEARLRCSPMKGHSHVYWYRQLPEEGLKFMVYLQKENIIDESGMPKERFSAEFPKEGPSILRIQQVVRGDSAAYFCASSRTGTLGTEAFFGQGTRLTVV.

CDR3 in DNA: TGTGCCAGCACGCGGACAGCCAATTCACCCCTCCACTTT. This sequence encodes CASTRTANSPLHF. The V and J genes are TRBV3-1 (or the pseudogene TRBV3-2) and TRBJ1-6; perhaps TRBD1 as D (6 bases). Trimming cost V 7 bases and J 7 bases, with 11 bases left between them. This CDR3 is 13 amino acids long. Germline assignment: CDR1 LGHDT and CDR2 YNNKEL (reference sequence).

The chain uses TRBV6-6 and TRBJ2-7; tentatively, D is TRBD1 (6 bases). V was pared by 2 bases and J by 5 bases, with 10 bases between. CDR1 and CDR2 from the germline V gene are MNHNY and SVGAGI (reference sequence). The CDR3 covers 13 residues. Written as DNA, the CDR3 is TGTGCCAGCAGTTACCGACAGGTCCACGAGCAGTACTTC. This codes for CASSYRQVHEQYF.

The CDR3: CASSFGTGASNQPQHF. The CDR3 nucleotides are TGTGCCAGCAGTTTCGGGACAGGGGCGAGCAATCAGCCCCAGCATTTT. The V call is TRBV27, the J call TRBJ1-5; 10 nucleotides agree with TRBD1. The V and J ends lost 3 bases and 1 base, in that order; junction bases with no gene match: 3. The CDR3 covers 16 residues. Per the germline V gene, CDR1 is MNHEY and CDR2 is SMNVEV (reference sequence).

This clone showed up just once. The chain carries TRBV27 and TRBJ2-2; perhaps TRBD1 as D (6 bases). Germline V gives CDR1 MNHEY, CDR2 SMNVEV (reference sequence). There are 13 residues in the CDR3. Trimming cost V 6 bases and J 6 bases, with 11 bases left between them. CDR3: CASSLQGSGELFF. In DNA form, the CDR3 reads TGTGCCAGCAGCTTACAGGGATCCGGGGAGCTGTTTTTT.